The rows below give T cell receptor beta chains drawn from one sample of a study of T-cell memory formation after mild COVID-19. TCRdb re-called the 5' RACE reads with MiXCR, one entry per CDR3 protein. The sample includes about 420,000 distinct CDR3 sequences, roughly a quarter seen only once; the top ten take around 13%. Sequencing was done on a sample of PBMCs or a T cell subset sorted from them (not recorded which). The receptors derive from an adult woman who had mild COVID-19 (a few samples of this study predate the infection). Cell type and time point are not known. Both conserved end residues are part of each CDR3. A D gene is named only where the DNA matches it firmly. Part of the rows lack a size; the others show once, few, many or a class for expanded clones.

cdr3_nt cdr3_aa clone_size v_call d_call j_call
TGTGCCAGCAGCCCAAGTTTTCAGAAGCACAATGAGCAGTTCTTC CASSPSFQKHNEQFF few TRBV7-2 NA TRBJ2-1
TGTGCCAGCAGTCGATCAAAGACAGGGGGAATGTCCCTGAACACTGAAGCTTTCTTT CASSRSKTGGMSLNTEAFF NA TRBV12-3/TRBV12-4 TRBD1 TRBJ1-1
TGTGCCAGCAGCTTCCCGGCGGCTGGGGCCAACGTCCTGACTTTC CASSFPAAGANVLTF NA TRBV9 NA TRBJ2-6
TGTGCCAGCAGCTTAGTAACTAGCCGACAGGGGCAGTTCTTC CASSLVTSRQGQFF once TRBV7-9 NA TRBJ2-1
TGCGCCAGCAGCCTCGGGGAAATTACTGAAGCTTTCTTT CASSLGEITEAFF NA TRBV5-1 NA TRBJ1-1
TGTGCCAGCAGCTCACCCACGACAGGGGAGGATGAGCAGTTCTTC CASSSPTTGEDEQFF few TRBV9 TRBD1 TRBJ2-1
TGTGCCATCAGTGCGGACAGGGGCACAGATACGCAGTATTTT CAISADRGTDTQYF NA TRBV10-3 TRBD1 TRBJ2-3
TGTGCCAGCAAAACCGGGACAGGGGGCCTCGAAGCTTTCTTT CASKTGTGGLEAFF NA TRBV6-1 TRBD1 TRBJ1-1
TGTGCCACCAGTGATAGGTACAGCACAGATACGCAGTATTTT CATSDRYSTDTQYF few TRBV24-1 NA TRBJ2-3
TGTGCCAGCAGACCGAGGGGGTTTCGAACTGAAGCTTTCTTT CASRPRGFRTEAFF NA TRBV7-8 NA TRBJ1-1
TGTGCCAGCAGCTCCTGGGGATACCCAGATACGCAGTATTTT CASSSWGYPDTQYF few TRBV13 NA TRBJ2-3
TGTGCCATCAGTGCAGCCCTAGCGGGAGGTTTCAATGAGCAGTTCTTC CAISAALAGGFNEQFF NA TRBV10-3 TRBD2 TRBJ2-1